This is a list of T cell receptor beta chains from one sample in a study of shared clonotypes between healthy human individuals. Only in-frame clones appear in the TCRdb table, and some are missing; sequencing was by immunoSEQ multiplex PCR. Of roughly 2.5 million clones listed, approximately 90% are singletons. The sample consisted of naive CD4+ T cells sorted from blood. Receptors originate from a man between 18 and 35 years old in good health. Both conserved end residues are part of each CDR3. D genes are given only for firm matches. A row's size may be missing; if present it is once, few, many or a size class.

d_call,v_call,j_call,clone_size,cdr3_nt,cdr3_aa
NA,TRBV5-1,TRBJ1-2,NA,TGCGCCAGCAGCTCCCGGGGAGAGGGCAGAGGCCTTCGGGGCTACACCTTC,CASSSRGEGRGLRGYTF
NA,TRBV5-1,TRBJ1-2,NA,TGCGCCAGCAGCTTGGAGCCCGGACGCTCCTATGGCTACACCTTC,CASSLEPGRSYGYTF
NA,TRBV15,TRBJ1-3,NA,TGTGCCACCAGCAGGTCCCTAGGGACCCCCGGCTCTGGAAACACCATATATTTT,CATSRSLGTPGSGNTIYF
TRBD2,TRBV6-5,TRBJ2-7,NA,TGTGCCAGCAGGGCTCTAGCGGGGGTTTACGAGCAGTACTTC,CASRALAGVYEQYF
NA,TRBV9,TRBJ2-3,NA,TGTGCCAGCAGCGTAGGGAATAGCTTGGGGTTAGATACGCAGTATTTT,CASSVGNSLGLDTQYF
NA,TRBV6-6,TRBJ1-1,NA,TGTGCCAGCAGTTACGGGGGGCCGATGAACACTGAAGCTTTCTTT,CASSYGGPMNTEAFF
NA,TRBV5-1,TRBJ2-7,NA,TGCGCCAGCCGGCGCCTTGCGGCTCCAGAGCAGTACTTC,CASRRLAAPEQYF
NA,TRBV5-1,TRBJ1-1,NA,TGCGCCAGCAGCATCCAGGGGAACACTGAAGCTTTCTTT,CASSIQGNTEAFF
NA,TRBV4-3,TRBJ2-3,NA,TGCGCCAGCAGCCAAGACTGGGGCACAGATACGCAGTATTTT,CASSQDWGTDTQYF
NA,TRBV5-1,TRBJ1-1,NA,TGCGCCAGCAGCTTGGGGCAGGGGCGGGACACTGAAGCTTTCTTT,CASSLGQGRDTEAFF
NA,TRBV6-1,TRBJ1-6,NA,TGTGCCAGCAGAGAGTGGGGTTCACCCCTCCACTTT,CASREWGSPLHF
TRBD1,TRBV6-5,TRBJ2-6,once,TGTGCCAGCAGTCGACAGGGGGCTGGGGCCAACGTCCTGACTTTC,CASSRQGAGANVLTF
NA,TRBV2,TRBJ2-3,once,TGTGCCAGCCGGGGCTTAGACACAGATACGCAGTATTTT,CASRGLDTDTQYF
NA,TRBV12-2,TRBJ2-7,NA,TGTGCAAGTCGCCCCAGCGAAACTAGCTACGAGCAGTACTTC,CASRPSETSYEQYF
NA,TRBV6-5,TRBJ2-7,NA,TGTGCCAGCAGCTCAAAGGAAACAAAAAACTTC,CASSSKETKNF
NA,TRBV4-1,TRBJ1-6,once,TGCGCCAGCAGCCAAGGTCACCAGCTGAATTCACCCCTCCACTTT,CASSQGHQLNSPLHF